Detailed here is one TCR beta chain. These data come from a study of CD8+ T cells in alopecia areata. Following RNA extraction, reverse transcription yielded cDNA that acted as the sequencing template. Method: immunoSEQ multiplex PCR; TCRdb's copy keeps in-frame clones and lacks some. The repertoire holds about 180,000 clones, with less than 75% as singletons. Treatment denoted: oral pan-JAK inhibitor, 5-10 mg twice daily. This clonotype was obtained from a human donor with alopecia areata. The sample in question was CD4+ T cells sorted from blood, obtained at approximately week 61, from a patient treated with tofacitinib.

This CDR3 is CASSLRAVGDTQYF. CDR3 DNA: TGCGCCAGCAGCTTGAGGGCAGTCGGGGATACGCAGTATTTT. The chain has TRBV5-1 and TRBJ2-3; D gene uncertain. V lost 1 base, J lost 6 bases, and 12 bases lay in between. CDR1 is SGHRS and CDR2 is YFSETQ in the germline V gene. The CDR3 has 14 residues.